This T cell receptor (beta chain) emerged from a study of cytomegalovirus exposure and HLA in healthy donors. V lost 0 bases to trimming and J lost 1 base, with 13 bases between them. Germline-derived CDR1 and CDR2 are GTSNPN and SVGIG (reference sequence). The CDR3 spans 16 residues. Produced via immunoSEQ multiplex PCR; TCRdb's table is partial and in-frame only. The sample consists of some 320,000 clones, roughly nine tenths of them appearing once. The rearrangement links TRBV30 to TRBJ1-3; a possible D gene is TRBD1 (6 bases). Source material: PBMCs. This sequence was found in a woman aged 25-40 years in good health and CMV-seropositive. CDR3 loop: CAWSVPSRGSGNTIYF. CDR3 nucleotide sequence: TGTGCCTGGAGTGTCCCTTCCAGGGGATCTGGAAACACCATATATTTT. The complete variable domain, with remaining parts taken from reference TRBV30 and TRBJ1-3, reads SQTIHQWPATLVQPVGSPLSLECTVEGTSNPNLYWYRQAAGRGLQLLFYSVGIGQISSEVPQNLSASRPQDRQFILSSKKLLLSDSGFYLCAWSVPSRGSGNTIYFGEGSWLTVV.